The 12 T cell receptor beta chains below come from one sample, sequenced in a study of immune heterogeneity within non-small cell lung tumors. Amplification of TCR beta CDR3 was performed by multiplex PCR with 32 V and 13 J primers. TCRdb reprocessed the multiplex PCR reads via MiXCR and lists one record per CDR3 protein. The sample holds about 3,100 distinct CDR3 sequences, roughly 16% seen once. Bulk tumor genomic DNA (around 600 ng per sample) served as template. Every primary tumor yielded several biopsies, spaced far apart, that were taken during surgery. The cohort was untreated, with newly diagnosed non-small cell lung cancer undergoing curative surgery. The sample comprised lung tumor tissue. The receptor set was obtained from a man aged 45 to 65 with non-small cell lung cancer.

In its sample, this clonotype is medium-sized. The J gene is TRBJ1-2, the V gene TRBV19; 8 bases line up with TRBD1. V lost 9 bases, J lost 4 bases, and 10 bases stayed unmatched. CDR3 size: 14 residues. Per the germline V gene, CDR1 is LNHDA and CDR2 is SQIVND (reference sequence). The CDR3 nucleotides are TGTGCCAGCCGACAGCAGGGGGCCCGCTATGGCTACACCTTC. Translated, it gives CASRQQGARYGYTF.

A note on this clonotype: This may arise from a read error, as a much more abundant clone is one base away. The chain employs TRBV19 and TRBJ2-5, with 13 bases fitting TRBD2. The V gene's germline CDR1 is LNHDA and CDR2 SQIVND (reference sequence). There are 15 residues in the CDR3. CDR3 coding DNA: TGTTCCAGTAGTCAAGGACTAGCGGGAGCGGGTCGTACCTGGTTC. Encoded protein: CSSSQGLAGAGRTWF.

In regard to this clonotype: A clone one base away is much larger, so this may be a read error. The chain is built from TRBV2 and TRBJ2-7; 8 bases align to TRBD1. CDR3 length: 15 residues. V dropped 7 bases and J dropped 3; count of bases not matched to a gene: 11. Germline V gene data show CDR1 as SNHLY and CDR2 as FYNNEI. CDR3 sequence reads: CASKLGEQGDYEQYF. The CDR3 DNA reads as TGTGCCAGCAAACTAGGGGAACAGGGGGACTACGAGCAGTACTTC.

The sample holds a few counts of this clonotype. The chain combines TRBV5-1 with TRBJ2-5; TRBD1 or TRBD2 may be the D gene (5 bases each). The ends were cut back, 5 bases at V and 3 bases at J, with 17 bases in the middle. Looked up from germline, CDR1 is SGHRS and CDR2 is YFSETQ. This CDR3 contains 15 residues. This CDR3 reads CASSSTRGTEETQYF. In DNA, the CDR3 is TGCGCCAGCAGTTCGACCAGAGGGACCGAAGAGACCCAGTACTTC.

By frequency in the sample, this clonotype is large. The chain uses TRBV12-3 or TRBV12-4 and TRBJ2-3, with a weak D call TRBD2 (5 bases). Trimming stripped 6 bases from V and 4 bases from J, with 20 bases between. CDR3 length: 16 amino acids. The CDR3 is CASSSSRGGYADTQYF. In DNA form, the CDR3 reads TGTGCCAGCAGCTCAAGTCGGGGTGGTTACGCAGATACGCAGTATTTT.

The gene calls are TRBV20-1 and TRBJ2-3; possible D gene TRBD1, 5 bases. Germline V gene sequence: CDR1 DFQATT, CDR2 SNEGSKA (reference sequence). Trimming pared 6 bases from V and 0 bases from J, leaving 19 bases between. The CDR3 sequence is 16 residues long. In DNA form, the CDR3 reads TGCAGTGCCATACCGCTGGGCGGACACAGCACAGATACGCAGTATTTT. Translated: CSAIPLGGHSTDTQYF.

This clonotype was counted ten times or more. The chain combines TRBV28 with TRBJ2-5, with D uncertain. The CDR3 has 16 amino acids. Trimming left V 1 base short and J 2 bases short, with 14 bases between. Germline values: CDR1 MDHEN, CDR2 SYDVKM. This CDR3 reads CASSLFGSASQETQYF. The CDR3 bases are TGTGCCAGCAGTTTATTTGGCAGCGCTTCACAAGAGACCCAGTACTTC.

A remark on this clonotype: Since a much larger clone is just one base distant, this may be a read error. The genes are TRBV7-8 and TRBJ1-5; possible D gene TRBD1, 5 bases. Per the germline V gene, CDR1 is SGHVS and CDR2 is FQNEAQ. This CDR3 contains 15 residues. V lost 4 bases, J lost 7 bases, and 17 bases lay in between. The CDR3 DNA sequence: TGTGCCAGCAGCTACTCTGACCAGGGTTGGCAGCCCCAGCATTTT. Protein sequence: CASSYSDQGWQPQHF.

In this sample, this clonotype is hyperexpanded (1% or more). This sequence joins TRBV28 and TRBJ2-1; D gene uncertain. CDR3 size: 14 residues. Trimming removed 5 bases at V and 4 bases at J, with 12 bases between. Germline V lookup: CDR1 MDHEN, CDR2 SYDVKM. In nucleotides, the CDR3 is TGTGCCAGCAGTCCCGTCCCCGGGTACAATGAGCAGTTCTTC. It translates to CASSPVPGYNEQFF. The full variable domain, its missing parts supplied by reference TRBV28 and TRBJ2-1, is DVKVTQSSRYLVKRTGEKVFLECVQDMDHENMFWYRQDPGLGLRLIYFSYDVKMKEKGDIPEGYSVSREKKERFSLILESASTNQTSMYLCASSPVPGYNEQFFGPGTRLTVL.

Within the sample, this clonotype is medium-sized. This chain uses TRBV5-6 with TRBJ2-1; 10 positions agree with TRBD1. This CDR3 spans 15 amino acids. The V gene end was trimmed by 3 bases and the J gene end by 4 bases; junction bases not matched to a gene: 4. CDR1 is SGHDT, CDR2 YYEEEE, per germline. The CDR3 loop reads CASSYDRGLYNEQFF. CDR3 in DNA: TGTGCCAGCAGCTATGACAGGGGGCTATACAATGAGCAGTTCTTC.

This clonotype was detected a few times. The chain combines TRBV5-6 with TRBJ2-6; 9 nucleotides line up with TRBD1. Germline CDR1 SGHDT, CDR2 YYEEEE. Trimming cost V 9 bases and J 4 bases; bases outside gene matches: 14. The CDR3 runs to 17 residues. The CDR3 DNA reads as TGTGCCACCTCCTTACAACAGGGGGCCCTAGGGGCCAACGTCCTGACTTTC. Its translation is CATSLQQGALGANVLTF.

Relative to its sample, this clonotype is medium-sized. V and J are TRBV15 and TRBJ2-3, with no clear D. The CDR3 runs 13 residues. V dropped 3 bases and J dropped 2 bases, with 6 bases sitting between them. Germline CDR1 and CDR2: LNHNV and YYDKDF (reference sequence). The CDR3 DNA is TGTGCCACCAGCAGCCGATCCACAGATACGCAGTATTTT. This encodes CATSSRSTDTQYF.